This TCR beta chain was observed in a study of shared clonotypes between healthy human individuals. Comment on this clone: Its antigen is currently unknown.

Study-wide results and limits: Four donors shared about 5% of their naive CD4 clonotypes.

Only in-frame clones appear in the TCRdb table, and some are missing; sequencing was by immunoSEQ multiplex PCR. The sample carries about 2.4 million clones, approximately 93% recorded once. Nashville, Tennessee was home to all donors, who were Caucasian adults. Negatively enriched CD4+ T cells were divided by CD45RA into naive and memory. Deletions cut 0 bases from V and 6 bases from J, with 15 bases between. Germline V gene lookup returns CDR1 SGHTA and CDR2 FQGNSA. This CDR3 comprises 16 residues. Sequencing was done on a sample of naive CD4+ T cells from PBMCs. Subset reported: CD45RA+ positively selected. The sequence was collected from a young man in good health. Some clones in this sample may be carry-over from other donors' samples. The chain has TRBV7-2 and TRBJ2-1; D is perhaps TRBD1 (5 bases). CDR3 residues: CASSLAPRAGSNEQFF. In nucleotides, the CDR3 is TGTGCCAGCAGCTTAGCCCCACGGGCAGGGTCCAATGAGCAGTTCTTC.